The subject of this entry is one T cell receptor (beta chain). The sample comes from a study of blood T cell repertoires in COVID-19. Study-level background: Italy, Spain and the United States were the sources of the convalescent and acute COVID-19 samples.

The age range of participants was about 18 to 95 years, with residence in about two dozen US areas. Sequenced by immunoSEQ multiplex PCR; TCRdb stores in-frame clones only, minus some. Among 180,000 or so clones listed, 83% were seen once. CDR1 ENHRY and CDR2 SYGVKD come from the germline V gene. V dropped 2 bases and J dropped 2; count of bases not matched to a gene: 4. The CDR3 contains 16 residues. Material for sequencing was PBMCs or T cells enriched from blood (not recorded which). The chain carries TRBV10-3 and TRBJ2-7; 12 bases are a match to TRBD1. The receptor was derived from a woman aged 45-59 years in a cohort exposed to, infected with or recovered from COVID-19 (not recorded which). The CDR3 DNA reads as TGTGCCATCAGTGAGCCGGGACAGGGGGCCGCCTACGAGCAGTACTTC. Encoded protein: CAISEPGQGAAYEQYF.